These 2 T cell receptor beta chains were sequenced from one sample in a study of cytomegalovirus exposure and HLA in healthy donors. PCR amplification relied on 60 Vbeta primers (plus 13 Jbeta primers). Sequencing used immunoSEQ multiplex PCR; TCRdb keeps in-frame clones, though not all of them. The sample yields 140,000 or so clones, about 74% seen once. Sequencing used PBMCs. The receptor set was obtained from a man aged 18 to 30 in good health and CMV-seropositive.

The V call is TRBV5-1, the J call TRBJ2-5; D may be TRBD2 (6 bases). The ends were cut back, 3 bases at V and 4 bases at J, with 10 bases in the middle. Germline V CDR1 and CDR2: SGHRS, YFSETQ. This CDR3 has 13 residues. This CDR3 is CASSSGVRETQYF. The CDR3 DNA reads as TGCGCCAGCAGCTCGGGGGTGAGAGAGACCCAGTACTTC.

The V gene is TRBV5-1, the J gene TRBJ2-7; 11 nucleotides agree with TRBD1. CDR1 SGHRS and CDR2 YFSETQ come from the germline V gene. The CDR3 consists of 14 residues. The ends lost 4 bases at V and 1 base at J; junction bases unmatched: 1. CDR3 residues: CASSGQGASYEQYF. The CDR3 bases are TGCGCCAGCAGCGGACAGGGGGCTTCCTACGAGCAGTACTTC.